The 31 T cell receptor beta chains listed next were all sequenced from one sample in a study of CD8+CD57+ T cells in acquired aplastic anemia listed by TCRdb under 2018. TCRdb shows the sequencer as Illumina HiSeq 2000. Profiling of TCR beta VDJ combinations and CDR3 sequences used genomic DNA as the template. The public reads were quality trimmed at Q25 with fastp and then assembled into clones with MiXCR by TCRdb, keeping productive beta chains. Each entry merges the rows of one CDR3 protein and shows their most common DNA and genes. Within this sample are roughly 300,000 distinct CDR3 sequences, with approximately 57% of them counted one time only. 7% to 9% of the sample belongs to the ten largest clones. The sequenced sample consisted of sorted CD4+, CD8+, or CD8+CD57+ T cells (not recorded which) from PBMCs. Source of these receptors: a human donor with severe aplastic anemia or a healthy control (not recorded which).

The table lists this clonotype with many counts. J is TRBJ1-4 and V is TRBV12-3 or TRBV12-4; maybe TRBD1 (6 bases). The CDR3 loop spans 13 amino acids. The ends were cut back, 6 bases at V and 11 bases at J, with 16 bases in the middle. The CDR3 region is CASRHLTGRKLFF. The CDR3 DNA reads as TGTGCCAGCAGACACTTAACAGGGAGGAAACTGTTTTTT.

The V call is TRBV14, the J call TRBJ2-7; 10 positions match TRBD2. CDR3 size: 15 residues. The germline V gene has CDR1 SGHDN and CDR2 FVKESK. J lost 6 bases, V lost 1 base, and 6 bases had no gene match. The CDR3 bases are TGTGCCAGCAGCCAAGCAGCTAGCGGGAGAACCGAGCAGTACTTC. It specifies CASSQAASGRTEQYF.

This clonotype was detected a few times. CDR3 bases: TGTGCCAGCAGCTTAGCGGGAGGGGATGAGCAGTTCTTC. It yields the protein CASSLAGGDEQFF. The genes are TRBV7-7 and TRBJ2-1, with 7 bases that match TRBD2. V gave up 0 bases and J gave up 8 bases; unmatched junction bases: 1. The CDR3 has 13 residues. Germline V gene lookup returns CDR1 SSHAT and CDR2 FNYEAQ (reference sequence).

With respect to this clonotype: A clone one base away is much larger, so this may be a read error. CDR3 protein: CAISLGRENTEAFF. DNA of the CDR3: TGTGCCATCAGCTTGGGACGGGAGAACACTGAAGCTTTCTTT. The chain combines TRBV5-6 with TRBJ1-1; maybe TRBD1 (5 bases). Germline-derived CDR1 and CDR2 are SGHDT and YYEEEE. This CDR3 region has 14 residues. The full variable domain, completed using reference TRBV5-6 and TRBJ1-1, is DAGVTQSPTHLIKTRGQQVTLRCSPKSGHDTVSWYQQALGQGPQFIFQYYEEEERQRGNFPDRFSGHQFPNYSSELNVNALLLGDSALYLCAISLGRENTEAFFGQGTRLTVV.

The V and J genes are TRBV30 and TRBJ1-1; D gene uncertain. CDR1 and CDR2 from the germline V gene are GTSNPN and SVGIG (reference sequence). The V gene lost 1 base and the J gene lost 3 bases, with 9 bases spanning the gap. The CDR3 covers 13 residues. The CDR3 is CAWSGGLDTEAFF. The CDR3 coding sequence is TGTGCCTGGAGTGGAGGCCTGGACACTGAAGCTTTCTTT.

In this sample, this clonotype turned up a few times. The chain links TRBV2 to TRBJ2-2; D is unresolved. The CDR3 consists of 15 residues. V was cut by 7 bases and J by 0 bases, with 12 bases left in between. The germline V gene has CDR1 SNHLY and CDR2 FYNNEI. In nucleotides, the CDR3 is TGTGCCAGCAATAGTGTGGCGGCGAACACCGGGGAGCTGTTTTTT. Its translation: CASNSVAANTGELFF. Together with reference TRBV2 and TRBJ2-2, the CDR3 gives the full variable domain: EPEVTQTPSHQVTQMGQEVILRCVPISNHLYFYWYRQILGQKVEFLVSFYNNEISEKSEIFDDQFSVERPDGSNFTLKIRSTKLEDSAMYFCASNSVAANTGELFFGEGSRLTVL.

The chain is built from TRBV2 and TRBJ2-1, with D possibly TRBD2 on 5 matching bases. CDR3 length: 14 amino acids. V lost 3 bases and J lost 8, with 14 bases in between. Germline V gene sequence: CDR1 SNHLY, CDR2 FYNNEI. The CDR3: CASSDRLAPYEQFF. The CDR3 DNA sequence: TGTGCCAGCAGTGATCGGCTAGCCCCGTATGAGCAGTTCTTC.

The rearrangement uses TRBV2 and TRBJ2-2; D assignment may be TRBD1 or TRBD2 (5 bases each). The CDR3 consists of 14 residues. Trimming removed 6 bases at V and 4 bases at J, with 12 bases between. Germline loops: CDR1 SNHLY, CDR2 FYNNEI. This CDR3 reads CASRVGDRTGELFF. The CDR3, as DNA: TGTGCCAGCAGGGTGGGGGACCGCACCGGGGAGCTGTTTTTT.

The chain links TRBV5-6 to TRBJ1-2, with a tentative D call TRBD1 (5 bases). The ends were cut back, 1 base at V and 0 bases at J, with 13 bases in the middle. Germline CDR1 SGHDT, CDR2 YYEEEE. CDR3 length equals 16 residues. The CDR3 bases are TGTGCCAGCAGCTTGTCCCCGGGACGGACTAACTATGGCTACACCTTC. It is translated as CASSLSPGRTNYGYTF.

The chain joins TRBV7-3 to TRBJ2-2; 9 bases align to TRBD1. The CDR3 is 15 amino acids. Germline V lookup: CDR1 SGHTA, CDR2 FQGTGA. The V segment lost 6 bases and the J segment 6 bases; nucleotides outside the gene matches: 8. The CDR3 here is CASSPGTGFPGELFF. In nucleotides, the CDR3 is TGTGCCAGCAGTCCCGGGACAGGGTTCCCCGGGGAGCTGTTTTTT.

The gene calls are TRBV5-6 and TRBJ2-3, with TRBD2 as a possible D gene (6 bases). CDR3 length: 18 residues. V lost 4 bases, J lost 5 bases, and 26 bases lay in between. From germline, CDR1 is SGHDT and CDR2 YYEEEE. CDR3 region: CASSQIITAGTVRDTQYF. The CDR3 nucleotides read TGTGCCAGCAGCCAGATTATAACGGCAGGGACTGTCAGAGATACGCAGTATTTT.

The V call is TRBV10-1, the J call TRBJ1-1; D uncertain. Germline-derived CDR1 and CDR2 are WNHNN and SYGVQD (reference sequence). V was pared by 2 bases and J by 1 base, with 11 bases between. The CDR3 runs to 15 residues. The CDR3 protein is CASSERQSPNTEAFF. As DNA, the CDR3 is TGCGCCAGCAGTGAGCGGCAGTCACCGAACACTGAAGCTTTCTTT.

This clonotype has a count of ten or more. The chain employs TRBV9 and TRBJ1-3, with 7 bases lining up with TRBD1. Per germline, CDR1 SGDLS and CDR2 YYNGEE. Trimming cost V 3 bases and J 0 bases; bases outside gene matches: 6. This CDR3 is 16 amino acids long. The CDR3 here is CASSGQGGLSGNTIYF. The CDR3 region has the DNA TGTGCCAGCAGCGGGCAGGGGGGACTCTCTGGAAACACCATATATTTT.

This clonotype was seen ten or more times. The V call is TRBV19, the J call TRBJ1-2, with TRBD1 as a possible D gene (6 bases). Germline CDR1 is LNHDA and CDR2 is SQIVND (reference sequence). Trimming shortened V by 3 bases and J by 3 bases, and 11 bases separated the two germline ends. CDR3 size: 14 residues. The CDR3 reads CASSIGRGYYGYTF. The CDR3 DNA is TGTGCCAGTAGTATTGGGAGGGGGTACTATGGCTACACCTTC.

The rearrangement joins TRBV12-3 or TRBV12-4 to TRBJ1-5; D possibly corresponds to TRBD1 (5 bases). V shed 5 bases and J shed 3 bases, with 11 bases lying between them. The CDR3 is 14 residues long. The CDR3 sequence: CASSPRAVNQPQHF. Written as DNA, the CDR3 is TGTGCCAGCAGTCCCAGGGCAGTCAATCAGCCCCAGCATTTT.

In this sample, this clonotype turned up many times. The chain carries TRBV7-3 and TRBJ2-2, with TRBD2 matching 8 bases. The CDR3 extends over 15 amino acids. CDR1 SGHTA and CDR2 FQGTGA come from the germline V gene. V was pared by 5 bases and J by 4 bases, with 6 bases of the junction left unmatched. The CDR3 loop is CASSLTSGGTGELFF. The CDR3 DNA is TGTGCCAGCAGCCTTACTAGCGGTGGCACCGGGGAGCTGTTTTTT.

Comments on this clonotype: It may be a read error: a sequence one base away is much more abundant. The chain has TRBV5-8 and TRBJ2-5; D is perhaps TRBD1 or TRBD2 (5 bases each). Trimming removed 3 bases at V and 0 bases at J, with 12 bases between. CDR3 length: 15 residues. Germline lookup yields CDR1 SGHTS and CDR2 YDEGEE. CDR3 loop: CASSSGRKHQETQYF. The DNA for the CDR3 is TGTGCCAGCAGCTCGGGGCGGAAGCACCAAGAGACCCAGTACTTC.

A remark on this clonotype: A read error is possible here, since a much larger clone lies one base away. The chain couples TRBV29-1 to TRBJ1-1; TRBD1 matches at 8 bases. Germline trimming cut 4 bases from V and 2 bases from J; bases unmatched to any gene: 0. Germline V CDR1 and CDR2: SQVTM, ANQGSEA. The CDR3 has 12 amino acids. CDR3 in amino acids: CSVAGGNTEAFF. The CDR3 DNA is TGCAGCGTTGCAGGGGGCAACACTGAAGCTTTCTTT. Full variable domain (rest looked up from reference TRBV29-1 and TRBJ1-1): SAVISQKPSRDICQRGTSLTIQCQVDSQVTMMFWYRQQPGQSLTLIATANQGSEATYESGFVIDKFPISRPNLTFSTLTVSNMSPEDSSIYLCSVAGGNTEAFFGQGTRLTVV.

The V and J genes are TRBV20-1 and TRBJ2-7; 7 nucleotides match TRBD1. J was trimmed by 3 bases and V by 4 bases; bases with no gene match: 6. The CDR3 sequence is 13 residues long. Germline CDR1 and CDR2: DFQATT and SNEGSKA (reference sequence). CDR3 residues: CSAKGTVRYEQYF. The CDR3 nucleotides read TGCAGTGCTAAGGGGACAGTCCGCTACGAGCAGTACTTC.

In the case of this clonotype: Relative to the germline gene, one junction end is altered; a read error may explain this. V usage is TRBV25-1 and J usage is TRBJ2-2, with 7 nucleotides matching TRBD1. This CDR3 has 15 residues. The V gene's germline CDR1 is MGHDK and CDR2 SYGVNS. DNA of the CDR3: TGTGCCACCAGTGCCCCACAGGGGTCCACCGGGGAGCTGCTTTTT. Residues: CATSAPQGSTGELLF.

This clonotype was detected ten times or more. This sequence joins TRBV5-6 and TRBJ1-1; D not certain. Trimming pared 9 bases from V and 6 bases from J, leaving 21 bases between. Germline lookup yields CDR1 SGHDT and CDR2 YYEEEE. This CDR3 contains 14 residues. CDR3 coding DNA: TGTGCCACCAGGACGCTGGCTGGAGGGTCTGAAGCTTTCTTT. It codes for CATRTLAGGSEAFF.

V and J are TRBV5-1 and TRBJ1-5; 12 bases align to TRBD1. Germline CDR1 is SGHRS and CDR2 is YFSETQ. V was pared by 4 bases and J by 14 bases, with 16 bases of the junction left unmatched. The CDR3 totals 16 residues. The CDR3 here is CASSVGTGGGIGYEHF. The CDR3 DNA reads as TGCGCCAGCAGCGTTGGGACAGGGGGCGGAATCGGGTACGAGCATTTT.

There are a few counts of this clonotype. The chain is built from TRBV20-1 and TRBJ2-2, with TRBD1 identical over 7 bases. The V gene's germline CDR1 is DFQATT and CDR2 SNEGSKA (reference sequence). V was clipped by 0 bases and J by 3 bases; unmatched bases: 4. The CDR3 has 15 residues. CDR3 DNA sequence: TGCAGTGCTAGAGAAACAGGGGCCGACACCGGGGAGCTGTTTTTT. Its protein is CSARETGADTGELFF.

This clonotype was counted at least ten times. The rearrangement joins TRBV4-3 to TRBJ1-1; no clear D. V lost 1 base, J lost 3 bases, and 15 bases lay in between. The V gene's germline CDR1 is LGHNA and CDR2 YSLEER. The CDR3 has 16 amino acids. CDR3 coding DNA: TGCGCCAGCAGCCAAGGGGTTCGCAGCGCGGACACTGAAGCTTTCTTT. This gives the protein CASSQGVRSADTEAFF.

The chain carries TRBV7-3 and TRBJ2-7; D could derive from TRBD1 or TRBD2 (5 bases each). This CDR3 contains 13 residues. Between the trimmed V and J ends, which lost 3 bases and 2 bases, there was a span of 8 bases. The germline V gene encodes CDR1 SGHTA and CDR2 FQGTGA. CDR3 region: CASSFQGPYEQYF. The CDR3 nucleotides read TGTGCCAGCAGCTTTCAGGGACCCTACGAGCAGTACTTC. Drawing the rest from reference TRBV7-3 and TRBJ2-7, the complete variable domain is GAGVSQTPSNKVTEKGKYVELRCDPISGHTALYWYRQSLGQGPEFLIYFQGTGAADDSGLPNDRFFAVRPEGSVSTLKIQRTERGDSAVYLCASSFQGPYEQYFGPGTRLTVT.

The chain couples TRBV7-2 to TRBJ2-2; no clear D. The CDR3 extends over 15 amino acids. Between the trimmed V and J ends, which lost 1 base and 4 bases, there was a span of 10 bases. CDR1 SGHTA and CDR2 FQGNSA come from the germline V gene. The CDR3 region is CASSLVVGPTGELFF. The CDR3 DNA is TGTGCCAGCAGCTTAGTTGTGGGCCCCACCGGGGAGCTGTTTTTT.

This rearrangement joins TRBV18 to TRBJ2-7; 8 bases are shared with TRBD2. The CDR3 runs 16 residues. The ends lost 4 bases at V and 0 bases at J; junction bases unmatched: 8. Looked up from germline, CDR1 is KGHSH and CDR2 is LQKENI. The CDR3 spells CASSLGLAGLSYEQYF. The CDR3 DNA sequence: TGTGCCAGCTCACTAGGTCTAGCGGGCCTCTCCTACGAGCAGTACTTC.

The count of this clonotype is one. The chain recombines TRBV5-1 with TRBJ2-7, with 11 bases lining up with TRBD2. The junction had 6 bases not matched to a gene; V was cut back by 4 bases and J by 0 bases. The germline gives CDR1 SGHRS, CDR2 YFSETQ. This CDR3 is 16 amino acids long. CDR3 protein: CASSKTSGSSSYEQYF. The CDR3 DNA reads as TGCGCCAGCAGCAAAACTAGCGGGAGTTCCTCCTACGAGCAGTACTTC.

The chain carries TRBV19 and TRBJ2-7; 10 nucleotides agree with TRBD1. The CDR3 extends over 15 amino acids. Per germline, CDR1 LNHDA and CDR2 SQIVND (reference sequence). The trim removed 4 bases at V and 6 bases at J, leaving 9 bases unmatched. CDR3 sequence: CASSTRQGAVLEQYF. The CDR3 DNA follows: TGTGCCAGTAGTACTCGACAGGGGGCTGTTCTCGAGCAGTACTTC.

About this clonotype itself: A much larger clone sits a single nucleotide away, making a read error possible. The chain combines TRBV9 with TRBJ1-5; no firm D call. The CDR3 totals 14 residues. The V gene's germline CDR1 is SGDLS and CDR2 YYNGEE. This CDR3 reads CASSPATGNQPQRF. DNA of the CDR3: TGTGCCAGCAGCCCGGCGACGGGCAATCAGCCCCAGCGTTTT.

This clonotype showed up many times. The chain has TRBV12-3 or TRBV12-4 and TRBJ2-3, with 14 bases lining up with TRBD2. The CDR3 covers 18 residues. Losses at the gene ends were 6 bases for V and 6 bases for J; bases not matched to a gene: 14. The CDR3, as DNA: TGTGCCAGCAGACTCCCCGGGACTAGCGGGGGCTTGGGGGATACGCAGTATTTT. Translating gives CASRLPGTSGGLGDTQYF.